This record covers a single T cell receptor (beta chain). The antigen is undetermined. Data came from immunoSEQ multiplex PCR; TCRdb stores just in-frame clones and leaves some out. Of about 32,000 clones listed, approximately 90% are singletons. V was pared by 4 bases and J by 5 bases, with 5 bases of the junction left unmatched. The CDR3 has 14 residues. Looked up from germline, CDR1 is MDHEN and CDR2 is SYDVKM. This record comes from a study of T cells after posttransplantation cyclophosphamide. Study-wide results and limits: Later post-transplant blood repertoires were often dominated by donor CD8+ memory clones. Recipient CMV seropositivity and CMV reactivation strongly tracked TRB clonality. TRB overlap between skin or GI tissue T cells and blood was limited.

Sequenced input: PBMCs. The source of this sequence is a woman in her thirties or forties with a blood cancer, CMV-positive, and with a related stem cell donor. This chain uses TRBV28 with TRBJ1-2; 9 bases line up with TRBD1. The CDR3 bases are TGTGCCAGCAGTTCTTCCGGGACAGGGTATGGCTACACCTTC. Translating gives CASSSSGTGYGYTF.